This T cell receptor beta chain was sequenced in a study of PD-L1 blockade in urothelial cancer. For the study at large: Specimens of blood held a median count of roughly 150,000 T cells.

Some clones are missing from TCRdb's copy, which holds only in-frame ones; the method was immunoSEQ multiplex PCR. The sample yields more than 80,000 clones, about four fifths seen once. Germline trimming cut 4 bases from V and 2 bases from J; bases unmatched to any gene: 4. Per germline, CDR1 SGHNT and CDR2 YYREEE (reference sequence). There are 16 residues in the CDR3. About this clone itself: What it recognizes is unknown.

Points from the study as a whole: Durable benefit accompanied greater 3-week expansion of tumor-associated blood clones.

The sequence came from a man between 65 and 85 years old with urothelial cancer. The material sequenced was PBMCs, taken around atezolizumab (anti-PD-L1) treatment. The chain uses TRBV5-4 and TRBJ2-5, with TRBD2 matching over 14 bases. CDR3 bases: TGTGCCAGCAGCGTCGGACTAGCGGGAGGACAAGAGACCCAGTACTTC. This translates into CASSVGLAGGQETQYF.